This TCR beta chain stems from a study of cytomegalovirus exposure and HLA in healthy donors. Study as a whole: Of all 400 or so donors who were genotyped, 75% to 90% belonged to the Caucasian-associated ancestry cluster.

Germline V lookup: CDR1 PRHDT, CDR2 FYEKMQ (reference sequence). CDR3 size: 15 residues. The ends lost 5 bases at V and 1 base at J; junction bases unmatched: 7. This PCR relied on a set of 60 Vbeta primers and 13 Jbeta primers. The authors' processing: In a later analysis, some 80 million unique TCR beta chains included roughly 11 million shared by two or more donors. TCRdb's copy holds only in-frame clones and misses some; the assay was immunoSEQ multiplex PCR. V, J and clone size were drawn from that table, and D and trimming were deduced from the DNA. The sample has around 64,000 clones; 80% to 90% are singletons. This cohort consisted of healthy bone marrow donors. Nominally healthy donors provided the samples, though records likely missed some immune exposures.

Sequences were obtained from PBMCs. The sequence was obtained from a young woman in good health and CMV-seronegative. The V gene is TRBV13, the J gene TRBJ1-1; 7 bases fit TRBD1. The CDR3 here is CASSPSGTENTEAFF. CDR3 nucleotide sequence: TGTGCCAGCAGCCCAAGTGGGACAGAGAACACTGAAGCTTTCTTT.